These 15 T cell receptor beta chains share one sample of origin, sequenced in a study of T cells in Graves' hyperthyroidism and ophthalmopathy. It was RNA transcripts that yielded the amplified TCR beta CDR3 regions. During a first-round RT-PCR of the TCR CDR3, the HTBI primer set was used. A single record per CDR3 protein comes from TCRdb applying MiXCR to the multiplex PCR reads. The data hold approximately 400,000 distinct CDR3 sequences, with about 15% observed a single time. Source material: blood. These receptors all come from a woman aged 25 to 39 with Graves' hyperthyroidism.

This clonotype was detected ten times or more. This chain uses TRBV20-1 with TRBJ2-5; the D gene could be TRBD1 or TRBD2 (5 bases each). The V and J ends lost 6 bases and 4 bases respectively, with 15 bases between them. The V gene's germline CDR1 is DFQATT and CDR2 SNEGSKA (reference sequence). The CDR3 consists of 13 residues. The CDR3 protein is CSAVGGSGETQYF. The CDR3 DNA reads TGCAGTGCAGTTGGGGGATCTGGAGAGACCCAGTACTTC.

This clonotype was detected a few times. This chain connects TRBV20-1 to TRBJ2-5; possible D gene TRBD2, 6 bases. Germline V gene data show CDR1 as DFQATT and CDR2 as SNEGSKA (reference sequence). Trimming removed 4 bases at V and 2 bases at J, with 8 bases between. This CDR3 is built from 12 residues. The CDR3 sequence: CSAIAVQETQYF. CDR3 DNA sequence: TGCAGTGCTATAGCGGTTCAAGAGACCCAGTACTTC.

The chain couples TRBV11-2 to TRBJ2-2, with D uncertain. This CDR3 comprises 15 residues. CDR1 is SGHAT and CDR2 is FQNNGV in the germline V gene. The V gene lost 0 bases and the J gene lost 7 bases, with 12 bases spanning the gap. CDR3 residues: CASSLDRLRFGELFF. CDR3 DNA: TGTGCCAGCAGCTTAGACAGGCTCCGATTCGGGGAGCTGTTTTTT.

This clonotype was counted at least ten times. This chain connects TRBV12-3 or TRBV12-4 to TRBJ2-3; D gene ambiguous. V was cut by 5 bases and J by 5 bases, with 11 bases left in between. The CDR3 length is 13 residues. The CDR3 region is CASSHDSEDTQYF. The CDR3 DNA follows: TGTGCCAGCAGTCACGATTCGGAAGATACGCAGTATTTT.

This clonotype was observed a handful of times. V is TRBV4-1 and J is TRBJ2-1; no firm D call. CDR3 length: 16 residues. V lost 1 base, J lost 0 bases, and 10 bases lay in between. CDR1 MGHRA and CDR2 YSYEKL come from the germline V gene. Here the CDR3 DNA reads TGCGCCAGCAGCCAAGGGGCGAGGAGCTCCTACAATGAGCAGTTCTTC. Its translation: CASSQGARSSYNEQFF.

This clonotype was observed a handful of times. The chain joins TRBV6-5 to TRBJ1-2, with TRBD1 matching over 9 bases. CDR3 length: 14 residues. Germline assignment: CDR1 MNHEY and CDR2 SVGAGI. After removal of 3 bases from V and 2 bases from J, the junction contained 1 base not matched to a gene. The CDR3 DNA follows: TGTGCCAGCAGTTATGACAGGGGGAACTATGGCTACACCTTC. Translation gives CASSYDRGNYGYTF.

The rearrangement joins TRBV20-1 to TRBJ1-2; 9 bases agree with TRBD1. The CDR3 length is 17 residues. Unmatched junction bases numbered 11, after V lost 0 bases and J lost 3 bases. The germline gives CDR1 DFQATT, CDR2 SNEGSKA (reference sequence). The CDR3 loop reads CSARDRDREGLDYGYTF. Written as DNA, the CDR3 is TGCAGTGCTAGAGATCGGGACAGGGAGGGTTTAGACTATGGCTACACCTTC.

This clonotype was recorded many times. Here the CDR3 reads CASSSSYERVLGEQYF. Here the CDR3 DNA reads TGTGCCAGCAGCTCATCGTACGAGCGGGTATTGGGTGAGCAGTACTTC. The gene calls are TRBV7-9 and TRBJ2-7; weak D call: TRBD2 (6 bases). The CDR3 totals 16 residues. Germline-derived CDR1 and CDR2 are SEHNR and FQNEAQ (reference sequence). V lost 4 bases to trimming and J lost 7 bases, with 23 bases between them.

The rearrangement links TRBV20-1 to TRBJ2-7; 10 bases match TRBD1. There are 14 residues in the CDR3. From germline, CDR1 is DFQATT and CDR2 SNEGSKA (reference sequence). The V and J ends lost 2 bases and 3 bases, in that order; junction bases with no gene match: 4. CDR3 DNA sequence: TGCAGTGCTAGAACAGGGACAGGGGTCTACGAGCAGTACTTC. As protein: CSARTGTGVYEQYF.

This clonotype was counted ten times or more. CDR3 in DNA: TGTGCCAGCAGGGGGACTAGCGGCGTACTACTGAACACCGGGGAGCTGTTTTTT. Protein sequence: CASRGTSGVLLNTGELFF. The rearrangement links TRBV12-3 or TRBV12-4 to TRBJ2-2; 11 bases line up with TRBD2. Trimming at V came to 6 bases and at J to 1 base, leaving 10 bases not matched to a gene. The length of the CDR3 is 18 residues.

The table lists this clonotype with many counts. V gene TRBV28 combines with J gene TRBJ1-5, with TRBD1 as a possible D gene (5 bases). Between the trimmed V and J ends, which lost 6 bases and 5 bases, there was a span of 26 bases. CDR1 is MDHEN, CDR2 SYDVKM, per germline. The CDR3 has 18 amino acids. The CDR3 loop is CASRLEPPGSLWHQPQHF. The CDR3 region has the DNA TGTGCCAGCAGGTTAGAACCTCCAGGGTCCCTTTGGCATCAGCCCCAGCATTTT.

This clonotype was observed a handful of times. The chain joins TRBV20-1 to TRBJ2-7; TRBD2 agrees at 11 bases. The V and J ends lost 6 bases and 2 bases, in that order; junction bases with no gene match: 12. CDR3 size: 16 residues. From germline, CDR1 is DFQATT and CDR2 SNEGSKA (reference sequence). This CDR3 reads CSAAGPSGRSAYEQYF. The CDR3 DNA follows: TGCAGTGCCGCCGGGCCTAGCGGGAGGTCCGCCTACGAGCAGTACTTC.

This clonotype occurred many times. This chain connects TRBV30 to TRBJ2-1, with TRBD1 as a possible D gene (6 bases). The V and J ends lost 4 bases and 0 bases respectively, with 13 bases between them. Germline-derived CDR1 and CDR2 are GTSNPN and SVGIG (reference sequence). The CDR3 length is 15 residues. The DNA for the CDR3 is TGTGCCTGGACAGGGGTAAAGGTCTCCTACAATGAGCAGTTCTTC. Translation gives CAWTGVKVSYNEQFF.

The rearrangement uses TRBV28 and TRBJ2-2; D gene uncertain. Per germline, CDR1 MDHEN and CDR2 SYDVKM. V was pared by 8 bases and J by 0 bases, with 4 bases between. The CDR3 is 12 amino acids. The DNA of the CDR3 is TGTGCCAGCCCCGCGAACACCGGGGAGCTGTTTTTT. This translates into CASPANTGELFF.

This clonotype occurred many times. This sequence joins TRBV2 and TRBJ2-7; unclear D gene. V lost 2 bases to trimming and J lost 5 bases, with 16 bases between them. Germline CDR1 reads SNHLY; CDR2 reads FYNNEI. The CDR3 spans 15 residues. The CDR3 nucleotides are TGTGCCAGCAGTGAATATTTTGCCGGGTCTAACGAGCAGTACTTC. Translated: CASSEYFAGSNEQYF.